This T cell receptor (beta chain) was documented in a study of blood T cell repertoires in COVID-19. Study as a whole: Acute-phase and convalescent COVID-19 samples originated in the United States, Italy and Spain.

There are 14 residues in the CDR3. V was shortened by 3 bases and J by 1 base, with 10 bases between the two germline ends. The germline V gene has CDR1 SGHRS and CDR2 YFSETQ. Measured with immunoSEQ multiplex PCR; TCRdb has only the in-frame clones, and not every one. The sample lists tens of thousands of clones, roughly four fifths occurring once. The sequence was collected from a woman of 80 years or more with acute or convalescent COVID-19. The chain has TRBV5-1 and TRBJ2-5; D is possibly TRBD2 (6 bases). Sequences were obtained from peripheral blood. The CDR3 loop is CASSSGGSQETQYF. The CDR3 DNA reads TGCGCCAGCAGCTCCGGGGGATCCCAAGAGACCCAGTACTTC.